One and the same sample provided the 23 T cell receptor beta chains below, sequenced in a study of T cell changes during pregnancy in multiple sclerosis. Sequencing used immunoSEQ multiplex PCR; TCRdb keeps in-frame clones, though not all of them. The table shows tens of thousands of clones, with about 92% occurring only once. Source: peripheral blood, taken in the first trimester of pregnancy. The receptors derive from a female donor with multiple sclerosis, enrolled in a pregnancy study.

V usage is TRBV4-3 and J usage is TRBJ2-1; TRBD2 matches 10 bases. The germline V gene encodes CDR1 LGHNA and CDR2 YSLEER. V shed 1 base and J 0 bases; nucleotides not matched to a gene: 0. The CDR3 contains 16 residues. CDR3 loop: CASSQGLAGSYNEQFF. The CDR3 coding sequence is TGCGCCAGCAGCCAAGGACTAGCGGGCTCCTACAATGAGCAGTTCTTC.

This sequence joins TRBV7-2 and TRBJ2-7, with TRBD1 matching over 8 bases. This CDR3 contains 16 residues. V dropped 0 bases and J dropped 2; count of bases not matched to a gene: 6. Germline V gene lookup returns CDR1 SGHTA and CDR2 FQGNSA. The CDR3 loop reads CASSLAAGTGTYEQYF. The CDR3 coding sequence is TGTGCCAGCAGCTTAGCGGCAGGGACAGGAACCTACGAGCAGTACTTC.

The gene calls are TRBV9 and TRBJ2-1; a possible D gene is TRBD1 (6 bases). The germline V gene encodes CDR1 SGDLS and CDR2 YYNGEE. This CDR3 has 16 amino acids. V lost 0 bases and J lost 7, with 17 bases in between. The CDR3 DNA sequence: TGTGCCAGCAGCGTAGGTAACAGGGCGTCGCTGAATGAGCAGTTCTTC. It encodes CASSVGNRASLNEQFF.

The CDR3 DNA sequence: TGCGCCAGCAGCGCAGGTGCGGAGACCCAGTACTTC. The encoded protein is CASSAGAETQYF. The V gene is TRBV5-1, the J gene TRBJ2-5; D is uncertain. The germline V gene has CDR1 SGHRS and CDR2 YFSETQ. CDR3 size: 12 residues. Trimming left V 4 bases short and J 5 bases short, with 9 bases between.

In its sample, this clone was seen a few times. This chain uses TRBV6-4 with TRBJ2-1; 7 bases are a match to TRBD2. The CDR3 length is 12 residues. Germline V CDR1 and CDR2: MRHNA, SNTAGT. The V gene end was trimmed by 2 bases and the J gene end by 10 bases; junction bases not matched to a gene: 2. The DNA for the CDR3 is TGTGCCAGCAGTGACGGGGAGGGGGAGCAGTTCTTC. It is translated as CASSDGEGEQFF.

A note on this clone: One end of the junction varies from germline; a read error may be responsible. The V gene is TRBV2, the J gene TRBJ1-5, with 7 positions matching TRBD1. The CDR3 contains 14 residues. Germline V gene data show CDR1 as SNHLY and CDR2 as FYNNEI. CDR3 loop: CASREGQGNQPQHF. For the CDR3, the DNA is TGTGCCAGCAGAGAAGGACAGGGCAATCAGCCCCAGCATTTT.

The genes are TRBV18 and TRBJ1-5, with D perhaps matching TRBD1 (5 bases). V was cut by 0 bases and J by 3 bases, with 9 bases left in between. CDR3 size: 15 residues. Looked up from germline, CDR1 is KGHSH and CDR2 is LQKENI. The CDR3 loop is CASSPPGGANQPQHF. The CDR3 DNA sequence: TGTGCCAGCTCACCACCGGGAGGGGCCAATCAGCCCCAGCATTTT.

The V and J genes are TRBV7-9 and TRBJ1-1; D is possibly TRBD1 (6 bases). Trimming took off 4 bases at V and 1 base at J, with 16 bases between the two ends. The CDR3 contains 16 residues. In germline, CDR1 is SEHNR, CDR2 FQNEAQ (reference sequence). The DNA for the CDR3 is TGTGCCAGCAGCTCTACCCGGGGGGCTGGGAACACTGAAGCTTTCTTT. The encoded protein is CASSSTRGAGNTEAFF.

The J gene is TRBJ2-3, the V gene TRBV30; D is perhaps TRBD2 (5 bases). Trimming took off 3 bases at V and 1 base at J, with 29 bases between the two ends. Germline V gene lookup returns CDR1 GTSNPN and CDR2 SVGIG (reference sequence). The CDR3 sequence is 20 residues long. CDR3 sequence reads: CAWSATPLISGSDRTDTQYF. CDR3 nucleotide sequence: TGTGCCTGGAGCGCAACCCCTTTAATAAGCGGAAGCGATCGCACAGATACGCAGTATTTT.

This chain links TRBV6-1 with TRBJ2-1; TRBD1 aligns across 8 bases. The CDR3 runs to 16 residues. Germline V gene data show CDR1 as MNHNS and CDR2 as SASEGT. V dropped 4 bases and J dropped 3; count of bases not matched to a gene: 8. The CDR3 bases are TGTGCCAGCAGTGCCAGGCAGGGGGCCTACTACAATGAGCAGTTCTTC. Residues: CASSARQGAYYNEQFF.

The genes are TRBV5-1 and TRBJ2-5; TRBD2 might be the D (6 bases). CDR1 is SGHRS and CDR2 is YFSETQ in the germline V gene. V lost 8 bases and J lost 1, with 12 bases in between. This CDR3 region has 13 residues. CDR3 residues: CARAGSSQETQYF. The CDR3, as DNA: TGCGCCAGGGCCGGGAGTTCCCAAGAGACCCAGTACTTC.

This CDR3 is CASSYSGGSGANVLTF. The CDR3, as DNA: TGTGCCAGCAGTTACTCAGGAGGGTCTGGGGCCAACGTCCTGACTTTC. V and J are TRBV6-5 and TRBJ2-6; perhaps TRBD2 as D (6 bases). Trimming shortened V by 0 bases and J by 1 base, and 7 bases separated the two germline ends. Germline loops: CDR1 MNHEY, CDR2 SVGAGI. The CDR3 length is 16 residues.

This clone was picked up one time. This chain links TRBV7-9 with TRBJ2-1, with D maybe TRBD1 (6 bases). Trimming left V 6 bases short and J 7 bases short, with 10 bases between. The germline V gene encodes CDR1 SEHNR and CDR2 FQNEAQ (reference sequence). The CDR3 is made up of 12 amino acids. The CDR3 sequence: CASRNRENEQFF. DNA of the CDR3: TGTGCCAGCAGAAACAGGGAGAATGAGCAGTTCTTC.

V and J are TRBV28 and TRBJ2-7, with 9 positions matching TRBD1. Trimming took 5 bases from V and 7 from J; bases not matched to a gene: 12. Germline V gives CDR1 MDHEN, CDR2 SYDVKM. The CDR3 is 15 amino acids. CDR3 sequence: CASSVFGTGKGEQYF. CDR3 sequence (DNA): TGTGCCAGCAGTGTCTTTGGGACAGGGAAGGGGGAGCAGTACTTC.

V gene TRBV2 combines with J gene TRBJ2-5, with D perhaps TRBD2 (6 bases). V lost 0 bases and J lost 7, with 15 bases in between. The CDR3 runs 15 residues. Germline assignment: CDR1 SNHLY and CDR2 FYNNEI. The CDR3 DNA is TGTGCCAGCAGTGAAGCGCCTCGGGAGCCGCCGACCCAGTACTTC. Translated: CASSEAPREPPTQYF. Looking up the rest from reference TRBV2 and TRBJ2-5 gives the full variable domain: EPEVTQTPSHQVTQMGQEVILRCVPISNHLYFYWYRQILGQKVEFLVSFYNNEISEKSEIFDDQFSVERPDGSNFTLKIRSTKLEDSAMYFCASSEAPREPPTQYFGPGTRLLVL.

This chain connects TRBV5-1 to TRBJ1-2; the match to TRBD1 covers 7 bases. The CDR3 loop spans 17 amino acids. The germline V gene has CDR1 SGHRS and CDR2 YFSETQ. Trimming cost V 3 bases and J 2 bases; bases outside gene matches: 13. For the CDR3, the DNA is TGCGCCAGCAGCTCCCAAATTTTGACAGGGCCCAACTATGGCTACACCTTC. This codes for CASSSQILTGPNYGYTF.

The chain joins TRBV27 to TRBJ1-1, with unresolved D. This CDR3 is 12 amino acids long. Germline CDR1 and CDR2: MNHEY and SMNVEV (reference sequence). V lost 8 bases and J lost 7, with 14 bases in between. In nucleotides, the CDR3 is TGTGCCAGCTGGACTTTGGACGGTGAAGCTTTCTTT. Translated, it gives CASWTLDGEAFF.

The sample holds one count of this clone. V usage is TRBV6-5 and J usage is TRBJ2-2, with D possibly being TRBD1 (6 bases). Germline loops: CDR1 MNHEY, CDR2 SVGAGI. The CDR3 is 16 residues long. Trimming took off 1 base at V and 5 bases at J, with 14 bases between the two ends. Here the CDR3 reads CASSYFRQAGTGELFF. CDR3 sequence (DNA): TGTGCCAGCAGTTACTTTAGACAGGCTGGGACCGGGGAGCTGTTTTTT.

The V call is TRBV19, the J call TRBJ1-1, with 8 bases lining up with TRBD1. Germline-derived CDR1 and CDR2 are LNHDA and SQIVND (reference sequence). The V segment lost 3 bases and the J segment 5 bases; nucleotides outside the gene matches: 2. This CDR3 is 13 amino acids long. The CDR3 spells CASSITGGTEAFF. The CDR3 nucleotides read TGTGCCAGTAGTATCACAGGGGGTACTGAAGCTTTCTTT.

V gene TRBV9 combines with J gene TRBJ2-2; TRBD2 matches at 9 bases. CDR3 length: 16 residues. V shed 0 bases, J shed 4 bases, and the junction held 4 bases outside the gene matches. Per germline, CDR1 SGDLS and CDR2 YYNGEE. The CDR3 DNA is TGTGCCAGCAGCGTAGGACTAGCGGATTCCACCGGGGAGCTGTTTTTT. This gives the protein CASSVGLADSTGELFF.

This sequence joins TRBV18 and TRBJ1-4; 8 bases match TRBD1. Germline V gene data show CDR1 as KGHSH and CDR2 as LQKENI. The CDR3 is 14 residues long. V shed 5 bases and J 8 bases; nucleotides not matched to a gene: 7. CDR3 nucleotide sequence: TGTGCCAGCTCAGCCCAGGGGGCAGGAGAAAAACTGTTTTTT. It is translated as CASSAQGAGEKLFF.

This clone was detected many times. The genes are TRBV11-2 and TRBJ1-2, with D possibly matching TRBD1 (5 bases). Germline CDR1 reads SGHAT; CDR2 reads FQNNGV. This CDR3 spans 14 amino acids. Trimming removed 4 bases from V and 5 bases from J, with 14 bases in between. The DNA of the CDR3 is TGTGCCAGCAGCTCACAGGATTCCCTATATGGCTACACCTTC. It translates to CASSSQDSLYGYTF.

The V gene is TRBV14, the J gene TRBJ1-1; 7 bases agree with TRBD1. Trimming at V came to 3 bases and at J to 0 bases, leaving 4 bases not matched to a gene. The CDR3 totals 15 residues. CDR1 is SGHDN and CDR2 is FVKESK in the germline V gene. The CDR3 region has the DNA TGTGCCAGCAGCCATTATCAGGGGGTGAACACTGAAGCTTTCTTT. Translation: CASSHYQGVNTEAFF. The full variable domain, with the rest looked up from reference TRBV14 and TRBJ1-1, is EAGVTQFPSHSVIEKGQTVTLRCDPISGHDNLYWYRRVMGKEIKFLLHFVKESKQDESGMPNNRFLAERTGGTYSTLKVQPAELEDSGVYFCASSHYQGVNTEAFFGQGTRLTVV.